The 11 T cell receptor beta chains presented below share a single source sample, sequenced in a study of blood T cell repertoires in COVID-19 (dated by TCRdb to 2019 to 2021). Library prep was done by the immunoSEQ multiplex PCR assay. Entries here come from immuneACCESS through TCRdb and include only in-frame sequences with V and J called. Some clones fail to appear in such tables; in the studies checked, an unresolved V gene covers under half of the shortfall, and the cause of the remainder is unknown. The sample table lists over 200,000 clones, 84% of them with a count of one. The leading ten clones occupy around 1.8% of the sample. Material for sequencing was PBMCs or T cells enriched from blood (not recorded which). These receptors were taken from a man aged 55 to 70 who had recovered from COVID-19.

The CDR3 is CASSAGTGDEKLFF. Written as DNA, the CDR3 is TGTGCCAGCAGCGCCGGGACAGGGGATGAAAAACTGTTTTTT. The chain couples TRBV6-5 to TRBJ1-4; 10 nucleotides agree with TRBD1. This CDR3 is 14 amino acids long. Germline CDR1 MNHEY, CDR2 SVGAGI. V was pared by 6 bases and J by 6 bases, with 4 bases of the junction left unmatched.

Concerning this clone itself: At the DNA level, this CDR3 is encoded by other sequences in the same sample as well. The rearrangement uses TRBV19 and TRBJ1-5; D not resolved. Germline V gives CDR1 LNHDA, CDR2 SQIVND (reference sequence). The V and J ends lost 3 bases and 2 bases respectively, with 8 bases between them. This CDR3 is 14 amino acids long. CDR3 in DNA: TGTGCCAGTAGTATCACTGGTGGCAATCAGCCCCAGCATTTT. Translating gives CASSITGGNQPQHF.

The chain links TRBV5-6 to TRBJ2-7; D gene ambiguous. The V and J ends lost 1 base and 7 bases respectively, with 12 bases between them. The CDR3 spans 13 residues. In germline, CDR1 is SGHDT, CDR2 YYEEEE. This CDR3 is CASSLIVTSEQYF. Here the CDR3 DNA reads TGTGCCAGCAGCTTGATTGTGACATCTGAGCAGTACTTC.

CDR3 loop: CASSLRGHTYQETQYF. The CDR3 DNA follows: TGTGCCAGCAGTTTAAGGGGGCATACGTACCAAGAGACCCAGTACTTC. The chain uses TRBV6-2 or TRBV6-3 and TRBJ2-5; 7 bases align to TRBD1. V was clipped by 4 bases and J by 0 bases; unmatched bases: 8. The CDR3 covers 16 residues. Germline loops: CDR1 MNHEY, CDR2 SVGEGT.

This clone was picked up one time. This chain joins TRBV5-4 and TRBJ2-1, with TRBD2 as a possible D gene (6 bases). The V end lost 2 bases, the J end lost 4 bases, and 13 bases lay between the germline ends. Germline CDR1 is SGHNT and CDR2 is YYREEE (reference sequence). CDR3 size: 15 residues. The CDR3 DNA reads as TGTGCCAGCAGCTTAGGGGTCGGGGGTTACAATGAGCAGTTCTTC. Its translation: CASSLGVGGYNEQFF.

This clone was seen a single time. The chain carries TRBV7-9 and TRBJ1-1; D perhaps matches TRBD1 (6 bases). Trimming stripped 6 bases from V and 1 base from J, with 12 bases between. Germline assignment: CDR1 SEHNR and CDR2 FQNEAQ (reference sequence). The CDR3 has 14 residues. The CDR3 region is CASRRTGPNTEAFF. The CDR3 DNA reads as TGTGCCAGCAGACGAACAGGGCCGAACACTGAAGCTTTCTTT. Variable domain in full (rest from reference TRBV7-9 and TRBJ1-1): DTGVSQNPRHKITKRGQNVTFRCDPISEHNRLYWYRQTLGQGPEFLTYFQNEAQLEKSRLLSDRFSAERPKGSFSTLEIQRTEQGDSAMYLCASRRTGPNTEAFFGQGTRLTVV.

V usage is TRBV5-1 and J usage is TRBJ1-1, with a weak D call TRBD1 (6 bases). The V and J ends lost 0 bases and 5 bases respectively, with 8 bases between them. The V gene's germline CDR1 is SGHRS and CDR2 YFSETQ. The CDR3 is 13 residues long. The CDR3, as DNA: TGCGCCAGCAGCTTGGATAGGGGGACTGAAGCTTTCTTT. Translating it yields CASSLDRGTEAFF.

The V gene is TRBV5-4, the J gene TRBJ2-2; tentative D call: TRBD2 (6 bases). V was pared by 4 bases and J by 10 bases, with 17 bases between. Looked up from germline, CDR1 is SGHNT and CDR2 is YYREEE (reference sequence). This CDR3 is built from 14 residues. CDR3 nucleotide sequence: TGTGCCAGCAGCCCGGAGGGACCCAGGCCGGAGCTGTTTTTT. Protein sequence: CASSPEGPRPELFF.

The chain recombines TRBV3-1 (or the pseudogene TRBV3-2) with TRBJ1-2; 7 positions match TRBD1. Per germline, CDR1 LGHDT and CDR2 YNNKEL (reference sequence). The CDR3 is 15 residues long. The V and J ends lost 0 bases and 4 bases, in that order; junction bases with no gene match: 5. The CDR3 loop reads CASSQDGTDTYGYTF. Here the CDR3 DNA reads TGTGCCAGCAGCCAAGATGGGACAGATACCTATGGCTACACCTTC.

The chain combines TRBV6-9 with TRBJ1-5; no clear D. There are 10 residues in the CDR3. V lost 7 bases to trimming and J lost 5 bases, with 3 bases between them. In germline, CDR1 is MNHGY, CDR2 SVAAGI. CDR3 residues: CASIYQPQHF. CDR3 sequence (DNA): TGTGCCAGCATATATCAGCCCCAGCATTTT.

This clone has a handful of counts. The genes are TRBV19 and TRBJ1-6; 7 positions agree with TRBD1. CDR3 length equals 13 residues. The ends lost 5 bases at V and 8 bases at J; junction bases unmatched: 3. Per the germline V gene, CDR1 is LNHDA and CDR2 is SQIVND (reference sequence). This chain's CDR3 is CASSEGTDSPLHF. The CDR3 DNA sequence: TGTGCCAGTAGTGAAGGGACAGATTCACCCCTCCACTTT.